This T cell receptor (beta chain) was documented in a study of tumor T cells in aggressive B-cell lymphoma. The CDR3 length is 11 residues. With 6 bases removed from V and 5 bases from J, the gap between germline ends came to 10 bases. From germline, CDR1 is SQVTM and CDR2 ANQGSEA. Measured with immunoSEQ multiplex PCR; TCRdb has only the in-frame clones, and not every one. This sample has 9,500 to 10,000 clones, with approximately 85% found just once. This clone has just a few counts. This sequence was found in an adult with diffuse large B cell lymphoma. The chain couples TRBV29-1 to TRBJ1-1, with D hard to call. The sample consisted of tumor tissue. The CDR3 nucleotides are TGCAGCGTAGCCGAGGTAACTGAAGCTTTCTTT. It translates to CSVAEVTEAFF.